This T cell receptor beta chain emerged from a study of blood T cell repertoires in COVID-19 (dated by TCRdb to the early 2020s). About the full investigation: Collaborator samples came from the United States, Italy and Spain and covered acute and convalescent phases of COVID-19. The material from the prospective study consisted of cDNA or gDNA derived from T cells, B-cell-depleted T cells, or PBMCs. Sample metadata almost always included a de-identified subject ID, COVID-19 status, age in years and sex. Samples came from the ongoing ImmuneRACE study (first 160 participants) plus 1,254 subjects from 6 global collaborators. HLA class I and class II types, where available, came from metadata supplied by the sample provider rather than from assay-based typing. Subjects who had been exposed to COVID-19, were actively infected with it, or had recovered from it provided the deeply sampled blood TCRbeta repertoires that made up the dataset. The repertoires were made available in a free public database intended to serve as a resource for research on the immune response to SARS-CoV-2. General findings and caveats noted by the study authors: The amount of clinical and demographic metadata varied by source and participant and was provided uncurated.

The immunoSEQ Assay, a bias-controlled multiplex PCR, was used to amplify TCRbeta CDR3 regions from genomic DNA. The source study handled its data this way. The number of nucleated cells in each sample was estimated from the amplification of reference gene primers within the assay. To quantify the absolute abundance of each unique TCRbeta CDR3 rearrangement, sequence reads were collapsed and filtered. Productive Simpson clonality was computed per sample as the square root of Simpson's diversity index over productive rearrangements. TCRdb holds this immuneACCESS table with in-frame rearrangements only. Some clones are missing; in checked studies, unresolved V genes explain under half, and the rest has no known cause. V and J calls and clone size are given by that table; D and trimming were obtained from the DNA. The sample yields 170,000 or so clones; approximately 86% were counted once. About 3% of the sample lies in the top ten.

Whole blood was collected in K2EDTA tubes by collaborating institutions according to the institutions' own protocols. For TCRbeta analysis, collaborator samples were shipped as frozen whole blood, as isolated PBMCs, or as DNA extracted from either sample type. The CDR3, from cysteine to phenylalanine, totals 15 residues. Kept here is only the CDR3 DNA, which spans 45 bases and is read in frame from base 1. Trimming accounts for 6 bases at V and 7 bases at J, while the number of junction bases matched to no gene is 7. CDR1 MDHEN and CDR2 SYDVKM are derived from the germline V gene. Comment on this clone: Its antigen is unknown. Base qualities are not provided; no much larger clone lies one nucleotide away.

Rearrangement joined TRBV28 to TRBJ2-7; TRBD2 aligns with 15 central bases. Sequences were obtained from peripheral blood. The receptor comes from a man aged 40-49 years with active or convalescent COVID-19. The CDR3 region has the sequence CASRRTSGGAGEQYF. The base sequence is TGTGCCAGCAGAAGGACTAGCGGGGGGGCCGGAGAGCAGTACTTC. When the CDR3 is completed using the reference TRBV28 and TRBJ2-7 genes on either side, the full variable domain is DVKVTQSSRYLVKRTGEKVFLECVQDMDHENMFWYRQDPGLGLRLIYFSYDVKMKEKGDIPEGYSVSREKKERFSLILESASTNQTSMYLCASRRTSGGAGEQYFGPGTRLTVT.